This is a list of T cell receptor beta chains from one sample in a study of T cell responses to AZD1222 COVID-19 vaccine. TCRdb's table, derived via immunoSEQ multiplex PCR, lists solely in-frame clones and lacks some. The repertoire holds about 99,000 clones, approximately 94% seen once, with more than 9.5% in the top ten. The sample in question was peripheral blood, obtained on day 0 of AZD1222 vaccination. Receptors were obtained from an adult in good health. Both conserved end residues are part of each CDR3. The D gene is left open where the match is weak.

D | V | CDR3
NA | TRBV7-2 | CASSAGQETQYF
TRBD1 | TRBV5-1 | CASSPGQGLNEQFF
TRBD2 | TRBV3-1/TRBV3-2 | CASSQVAGESYNEQFF
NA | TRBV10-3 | CAIRPDGGGNEQYF
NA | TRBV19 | CASMGWGHGNGYTF
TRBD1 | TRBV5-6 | CASSPRGQTYGYTF
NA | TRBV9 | CASSVLSGRTDTQYF
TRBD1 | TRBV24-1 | CATSDSTGGIQNEKLFF
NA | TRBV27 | CASSPAGRQNTEAFF
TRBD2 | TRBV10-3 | CAISHTSEGTGELFF
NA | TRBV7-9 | CASSSADRTNYGYTF
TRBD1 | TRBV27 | CASSLQGANEKLFF
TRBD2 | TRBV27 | CASSSEMSGRYNEQFF
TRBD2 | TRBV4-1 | CASSQRWTSGDPTYNEQFF
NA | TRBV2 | CASSTIDSVGYTF
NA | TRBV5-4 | CASSFSGRTEAFF
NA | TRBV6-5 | CASSTGEGIQYF
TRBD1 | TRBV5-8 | CASSGPGQGIRAFF
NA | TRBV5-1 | CASSLEAGNNSPLHF
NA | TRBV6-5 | CASSPNRGSNQPQHF
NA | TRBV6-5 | CASRRDTGFYNEQFF
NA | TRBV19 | CASNQGNGGNEKLFF
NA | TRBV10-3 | CAISIHRDGYTF
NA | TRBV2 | CASSVGRGSSGNTIYF
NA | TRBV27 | CASSSPGNQPQHF
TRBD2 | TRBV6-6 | CASSFPGLAFTGELFF
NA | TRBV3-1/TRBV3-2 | CASSLQISNQPQHF
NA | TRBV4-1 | CASSQDHYNEKLFF
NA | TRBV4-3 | CASSPAGQYSGNTIYF
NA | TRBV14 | CASSLSRLIRVFTEAFF
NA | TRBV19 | CASSYRENNSPLHF
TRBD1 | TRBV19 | CASTRTGRGANQPQHF
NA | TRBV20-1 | CSARPDYGYTF
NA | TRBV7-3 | CASSLSRGHNEQFF